The 2 T cell receptor beta chains in this list originate from one sample, sequenced in a study of T cell repertoires in cytomegalovirus infection. These receptors are not linked to any known antigen. One entry per CDR3 protein, called by TCRdb with MiXCR from the reads. The data contain 110,000 to 150,000 distinct CDR3 sequences, about 31% of them singletons. The specimen comprised CD8+ T cells from cultured PBMCs, sampled from culture after CMV antigen stimulation. These receptors were obtained from a human donor in good health (CMV status not recorded). Some clones in this sample may be carry-over from other donors' samples.

This clonotype was detected ten times or more. The gene calls are TRBV5-4 and TRBJ2-3; 9 bases map to TRBD1. J gave up 6 bases and V 0 bases, and 5 bases lay outside the gene matches. This CDR3 has 15 amino acids. Germline loops: CDR1 SGHNT, CDR2 YYREEE (reference sequence). The CDR3 DNA sequence: TGTGCCAGCAGCTTGGCGGACAGGGGCGTCGATACGCAGTATTTT. Protein: CASSLADRGVDTQYF.

V usage is TRBV28 and J usage is TRBJ2-3; no reliable D call. V lost 5 bases and J lost 6, with 18 bases in between. The CDR3 sequence is 15 residues long. In germline, CDR1 is MDHEN, CDR2 SYDVKM. The CDR3 DNA reads TGTGCCAGCAGTCCCCCAAATCGGTCCAGGGATACGCAGTATTTT. Its translation is CASSPPNRSRDTQYF.